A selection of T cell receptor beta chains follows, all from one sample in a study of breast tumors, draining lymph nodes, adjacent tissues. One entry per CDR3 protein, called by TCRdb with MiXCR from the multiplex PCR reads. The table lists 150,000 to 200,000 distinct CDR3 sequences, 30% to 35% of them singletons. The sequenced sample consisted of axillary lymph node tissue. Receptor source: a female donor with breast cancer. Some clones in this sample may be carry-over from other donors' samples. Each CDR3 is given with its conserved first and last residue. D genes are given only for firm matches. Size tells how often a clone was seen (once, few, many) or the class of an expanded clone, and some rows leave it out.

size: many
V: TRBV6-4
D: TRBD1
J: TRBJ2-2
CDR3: CASSKGQGASGELFF
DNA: TGTGCCAGCAGCAAAGGACAGGGGGCTTCCGGGGAGCTGTTTTTT

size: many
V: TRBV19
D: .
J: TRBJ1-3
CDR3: CASSMRGGLSGNTIYF
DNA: TGTGCCAGTAGTATGAGGGGAGGATTGTCTGGAAACACCATATATTTT

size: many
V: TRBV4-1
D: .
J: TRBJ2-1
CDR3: CASSENIYNEQFF
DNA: TGCGCCAGCAGCGAAAACATCTACAATGAGCAGTTCTTC

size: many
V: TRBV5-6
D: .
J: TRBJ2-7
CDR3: CASSDLGGEQYF
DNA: TGTGCCAGCAGCGATCTAGGGGGAGAGCAGTACTTC

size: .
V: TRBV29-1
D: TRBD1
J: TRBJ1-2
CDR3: CSVGGLAGQSSYGYTF
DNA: TGCAGCGTTGGCGGACTAGCGGGACAGTCCTCCTATGGCTACACCTTC

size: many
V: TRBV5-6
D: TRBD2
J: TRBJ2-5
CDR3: CASSSGLAARKETQYF
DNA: TGTGCCAGCAGCTCGGGACTAGCAGCGCGGAAGGAGACCCAGTACTTC

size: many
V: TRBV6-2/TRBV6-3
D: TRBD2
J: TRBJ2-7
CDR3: CASSYRLAAPYEQYF
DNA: TGTGCCAGCAGTTACCGACTAGCGGCACCCTACGAGCAGTACTTC

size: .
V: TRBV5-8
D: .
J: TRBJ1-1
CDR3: CASSLTGVGTEAFF
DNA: TGTGCCAGCAGCTTGACGGGGGTAGGAACTGAAGCTTTCTTT

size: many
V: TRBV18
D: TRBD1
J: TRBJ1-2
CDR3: CASSHDRANYGYTF
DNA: TGTGCCAGCTCACACGACAGGGCTAACTATGGCTACACCTTC

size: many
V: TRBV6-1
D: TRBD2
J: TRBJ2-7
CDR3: CASSEREAYEQYF
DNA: TGTGCCAGCAGTGAACGGGAGGCCTACGAGCAGTACTTC

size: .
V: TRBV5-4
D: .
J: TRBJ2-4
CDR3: CASSSRTALAKNIQYF
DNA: TGTGCCAGCAGCAGCCGGACAGCTTTAGCCAAAAACATTCAGTACTTC

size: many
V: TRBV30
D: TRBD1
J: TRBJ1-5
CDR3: CAWSVWGQDNQPQHF
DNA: TGTGCCTGGAGTGTGTGGGGACAGGACAATCAGCCCCAGCATTTT

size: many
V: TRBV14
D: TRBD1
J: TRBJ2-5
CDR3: CASSYYRGETQYF
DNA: TGTGCCAGCAGCTACTACAGGGGGGAGACCCAGTACTTC

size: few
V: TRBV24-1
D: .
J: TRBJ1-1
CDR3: CATSDYWNTEAFF
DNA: TGTGCCACCAGTGATTACTGGAACACTGAAGCTTTCTTT

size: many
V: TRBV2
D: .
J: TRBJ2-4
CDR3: CASRDRNIQYF
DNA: TGTGCCAGCAGAGACAGGAACATTCAGTACTTC

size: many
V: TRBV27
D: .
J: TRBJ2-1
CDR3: CASSLGGSYNEQFF
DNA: TGTGCCAGCTCTCTGGGAGGCTCCTACAATGAGCAGTTCTTC

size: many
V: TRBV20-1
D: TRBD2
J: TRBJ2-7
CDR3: CSAPSGTNSSEQYF
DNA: TGCAGTGCGCCGTCCGGGACTAACTCCTCCGAGCAGTACTTC

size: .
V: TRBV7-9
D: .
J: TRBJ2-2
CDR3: CASSPMTGNTGELFF
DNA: TGTGCCAGCAGCCCTATGACAGGGAACACCGGGGAGCTGTTTTTT

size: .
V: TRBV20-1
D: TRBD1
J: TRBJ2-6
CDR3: CSARDPGTGVRGASVLTF
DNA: TGCAGTGCTAGAGACCCGGGGACAGGGGTCCGAGGGGCCAGCGTCCTGACTTTC

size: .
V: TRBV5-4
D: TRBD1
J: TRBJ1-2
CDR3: CASSLAGAGGYGYTF
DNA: TGTGCCAGCAGCTTGGCTGGGGCAGGGGGCTATGGCTACACCTTC

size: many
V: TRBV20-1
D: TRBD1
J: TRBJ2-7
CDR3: CSASPRQGISYEQYF
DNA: TGCAGTGCCAGCCCAAGACAGGGAATCTCCTACGAGCAGTACTTC

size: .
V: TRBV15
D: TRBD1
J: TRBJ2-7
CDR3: CATSRDVGGVYEQYF
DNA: TGTGCCACCAGCAGAGATGTAGGGGGCGTCTACGAGCAGTACTTC

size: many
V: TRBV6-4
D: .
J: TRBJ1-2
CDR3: CASGPEGGDWFYGYTF
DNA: TGTGCCAGCGGACCGGAAGGTGGGGACTGGTTCTATGGCTACACCTTC

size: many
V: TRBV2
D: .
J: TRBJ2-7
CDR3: CASSGGTGLLDEQYF
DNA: TGTGCCAGCAGTGGGGGGACTGGCCTTTTGGACGAGCAGTACTTC

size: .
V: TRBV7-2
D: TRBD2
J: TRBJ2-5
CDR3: CASSSGTAGERSETQYF
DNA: TGTGCCAGCAGCTCCGGTACAGCGGGGGAGCGGTCGGAGACCCAGTACTTC

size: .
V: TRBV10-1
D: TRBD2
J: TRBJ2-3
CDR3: CASRAGGTDMQYF
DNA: TGCGCCAGCAGGGCGGGGGGGACAGATATGCAGTATTTT

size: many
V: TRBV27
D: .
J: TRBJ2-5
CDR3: CASSPRGRGETQYF
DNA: TGTGCCAGCAGTCCCCGGGGGAGAGGGGAGACCCAGTACTTC

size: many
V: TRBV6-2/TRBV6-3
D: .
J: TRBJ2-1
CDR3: CASSYGPEQFF
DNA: TGTGCCAGCAGTTACGGACCTGAGCAGTTCTTC

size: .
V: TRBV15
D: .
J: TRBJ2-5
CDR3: CATGRATGETQYF
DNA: TGTGCCACCGGCAGAGCGACAGGAGAGACCCAGTACTTC

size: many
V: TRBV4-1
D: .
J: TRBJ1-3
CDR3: CASSQRSEDTIYF
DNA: TGCGCCAGCAGCCAGAGGTCGGAGGACACCATATATTTT

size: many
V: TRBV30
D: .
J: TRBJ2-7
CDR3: CAWRLTGESSYEQYF
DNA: TGTGCCTGGAGATTGACTGGCGAAAGCTCCTACGAGCAGTACTTC

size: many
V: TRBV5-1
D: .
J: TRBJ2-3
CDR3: CASSLGGPDTQYF
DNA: TGCGCCAGCAGCTTGGGGGGGCCAGATACGCAGTATTTT

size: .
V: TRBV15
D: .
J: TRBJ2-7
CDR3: CATSRGGTGTYEQYF
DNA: TGTGCCACCAGCAGAGGGGGGACGGGGACCTACGAGCAGTACTTC

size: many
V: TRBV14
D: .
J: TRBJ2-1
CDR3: CASSRAIKAYNEQFF
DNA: TGTGCCAGCAGCCGGGCCATAAAGGCATACAATGAGCAGTTCTTC

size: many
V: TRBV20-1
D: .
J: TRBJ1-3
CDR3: CSARAGTGNTIYF
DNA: TGCAGTGCTAGGGCTGGGACAGGAAACACCATATATTTT

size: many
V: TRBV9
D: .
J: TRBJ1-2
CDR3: CASSARLLYGYTF
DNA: TGTGCCAGCAGCGCCCGATTGCTTTATGGCTACACCTTC

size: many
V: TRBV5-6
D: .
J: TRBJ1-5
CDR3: CASSLGSHQPQHF
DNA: TGTGCCAGCAGCTTGGGTTCCCATCAGCCCCAGCATTTT

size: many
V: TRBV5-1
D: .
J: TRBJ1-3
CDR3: CASSLPGVSGGSGNTIYF
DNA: TGCGCCAGCAGCTTACCCGGAGTGTCGGGAGGCTCTGGAAACACCATATATTTT

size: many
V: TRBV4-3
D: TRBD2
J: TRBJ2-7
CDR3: CASSQDSSGIPYEQYF
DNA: TGCGCCAGCAGCCAAGATTCGAGCGGGATCCCCTACGAGCAGTACTTC

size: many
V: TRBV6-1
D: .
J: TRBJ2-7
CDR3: CASTSFPERLSSYEQYF
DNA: TGTGCCAGCACTTCATTTCCTGAGCGCCTAAGCTCCTACGAGCAGTACTTC

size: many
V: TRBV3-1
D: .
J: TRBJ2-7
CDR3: CASSPAVGASYEQYF
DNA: TGTGCCAGCAGCCCGGCCGTGGGGGCATCCTACGAGCAGTACTTC

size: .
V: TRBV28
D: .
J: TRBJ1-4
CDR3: CASRSEKLLF
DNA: TGTGCCAGCAGATCAGAAAAACTGCTTTTT

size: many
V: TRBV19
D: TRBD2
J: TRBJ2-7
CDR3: CASSRVAGPYEQYF
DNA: TGTGCCAGTAGTAGGGTAGCGGGGCCATACGAGCAGTACTTC

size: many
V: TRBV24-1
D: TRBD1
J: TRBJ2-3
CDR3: CATGTGPSTQYF
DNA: TGTGCCACCGGGACAGGGCCGAGCACGCAGTATTTT

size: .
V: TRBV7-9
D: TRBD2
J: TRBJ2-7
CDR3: CASSPGRLAGHEQYF
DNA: TGTGCCAGCAGCCCCGGGCGACTAGCGGGCCACGAGCAGTACTTC

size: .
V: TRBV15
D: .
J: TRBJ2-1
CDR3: CATSREQGAYNEQFF
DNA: TGTGCCACCAGCAGAGAACAGGGTGCCTACAATGAGCAGTTCTTC

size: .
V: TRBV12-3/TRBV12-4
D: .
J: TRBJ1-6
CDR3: CASSYREDSAYNSPLHF
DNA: TGTGCCAGCAGCTACCGAGAGGACAGCGCGTATAATTCGCCCCTCCACTTT

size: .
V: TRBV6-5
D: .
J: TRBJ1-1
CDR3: CASSYGGEAFF
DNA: TGTGCCAGCAGTTACGGAGGGGAAGCTTTCTTT

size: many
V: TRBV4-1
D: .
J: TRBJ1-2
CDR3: CASSQEPPASARGYTF
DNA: TGCGCCAGCAGCCAAGAACCGCCAGCTAGCGCGCGTGGCTACACCTTC

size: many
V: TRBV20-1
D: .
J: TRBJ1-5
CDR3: CSAAPPTHWSNQPQHF
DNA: TGCAGTGCTGCACCTCCGACCCATTGGAGCAATCAGCCCCAGCATTTT

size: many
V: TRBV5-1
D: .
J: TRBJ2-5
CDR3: CASSGGPPGSDQETQYF
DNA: TGCGCCAGCAGCGGGGGGCCGCCCGGGAGCGACCAAGAGACCCAGTACTTC

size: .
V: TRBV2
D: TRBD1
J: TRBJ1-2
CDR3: CASTRRTGDNYGYTF
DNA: TGTGCCAGCACCCGAAGGACAGGGGATAACTATGGCTACACCTTC

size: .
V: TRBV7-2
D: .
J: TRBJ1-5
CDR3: CASSLEAGYTDTQHF
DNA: TGTGCCAGCAGCTTAGAAGCGGGTTATACAGATACGCAGCATTTT

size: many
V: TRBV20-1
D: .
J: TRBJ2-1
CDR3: CSALARTGSYNEQFF
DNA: TGCAGTGCTCTGGCCCGGACTGGTTCTTACAATGAGCAGTTCTTC

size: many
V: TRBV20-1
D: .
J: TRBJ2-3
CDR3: CSAREEGRVLTDTQYF
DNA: TGCAGTGCTAGAGAAGAGGGCAGGGTTTTGACAGATACGCAGTATTTT

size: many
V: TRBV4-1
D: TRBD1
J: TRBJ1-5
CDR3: CASSQGDRGHQPQHF
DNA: TGCGCCAGCAGCCAAGGGGACAGGGGTCATCAGCCCCAGCATTTT

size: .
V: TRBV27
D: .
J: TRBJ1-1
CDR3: CASSDIQRNTEAFF
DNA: TGTGCCAGCAGTGACATACAAAGAAACACTGAAGCTTTCTTT

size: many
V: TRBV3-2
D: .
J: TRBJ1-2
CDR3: CASSRGGQAGANYGYTF
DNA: TGTGCCAGCAGCCGCGGAGGACAGGCGGGGGCCAACTATGGCTACACCTTC

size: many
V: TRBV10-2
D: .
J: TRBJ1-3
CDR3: CASSEGGNTIYF
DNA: TGCGCCAGCAGTGAAGGTGGAAACACCATATATTTT